These 30 T cell receptor beta chains came from one sample sequenced in a study of cytomegalovirus exposure and HLA in healthy donors. The PCR used 60 Vbeta and 13 Jbeta primers. Generated by immunoSEQ multiplex PCR, the TCRdb table keeps only in-frame clones and is missing some. This sample has about 160,000 clones, with 75% found just once. The sample taken for sequencing was PBMCs. Receptor source: a female donor in good health and CMV-seronegative.

This chain connects TRBV15 to TRBJ2-3, with 7 positions matching TRBD2. With V trimmed by 0 bases and J by 1 base, 4 bases remained unmatched. This CDR3 has 16 amino acids. Germline CDR1 and CDR2: LNHNV and YYDKDF (reference sequence). This CDR3 is CATSRDWEGGTDTQYF. The CDR3 region has the DNA TGTGCCACCAGCAGAGATTGGGAGGGAGGCACAGATACGCAGTATTTT.

This clone was observed a handful of times. The V and J genes are TRBV10-3 and TRBJ2-1; 12 bases align to TRBD2. This CDR3 region has 14 residues. Germline loops: CDR1 ENHRY, CDR2 SYGVKD. Trimming took 5 bases from V and 7 from J; bases not matched to a gene: 3. The CDR3 sequence is CAISRLAGGNEQFF. CDR3 coding DNA: TGTGCCATCAGTAGGCTAGCGGGAGGGAATGAGCAGTTCTTC.

The rearrangement links TRBV29-1 to TRBJ2-1; possibly TRBD2 for D (6 bases). V lost 1 base, J lost 1 base, and 14 bases lay in between. This CDR3 contains 16 residues. Germline values: CDR1 SQVTM, CDR2 ANQGSEA. Here the CDR3 DNA reads TGCAGCGTTGAAGGTCTCGCGGGGACTTCCTACAATGAGCAGTTCTTC. Amino acid sequence: CSVEGLAGTSYNEQFF.

This clone appeared a single time. The chain employs TRBV7-9 and TRBJ2-1; 8 bases match TRBD2. The CDR3 has 16 amino acids. Germline lookup yields CDR1 SEHNR and CDR2 FQNEAQ (reference sequence). Trimming cost V 5 bases and J 0 bases; bases outside gene matches: 6. The CDR3 is CASSPSSGSSYNEQFF. The CDR3 DNA reads TGTGCCAGCAGCCCCTCGAGCGGGAGCTCCTACAATGAGCAGTTCTTC.

This clone was observed a handful of times. The chain is built from TRBV27 and TRBJ1-2, with 7 bases lining up with TRBD1. CDR1 is MNHEY, CDR2 SMNVEV, per germline (reference sequence). V dropped 6 bases and J dropped 4; count of bases not matched to a gene: 5. The CDR3 runs 13 residues. In DNA form, the CDR3 reads TGTGCCAGCAGCCTGACAGGGATCTATGGCTACACCTTC. This encodes CASSLTGIYGYTF.

This clone has a handful of counts. The chain uses TRBV9 and TRBJ1-1; 8 bases agree with TRBD1. CDR1 SGDLS and CDR2 YYNGEE come from the germline V gene. The CDR3 is 13 residues long. J gave up 8 bases and V 3 bases, and 6 bases lay outside the gene matches. The CDR3: CASSAGQGLEAFF. The DNA for the CDR3 is TGTGCCAGCAGCGCTGGACAGGGTTTAGAAGCTTTCTTT.

This sequence joins TRBV14 and TRBJ2-7; the D gene is possibly TRBD2 (6 bases). The CDR3 loop spans 14 amino acids. Trimming took off 4 bases at V and 6 bases at J, with 16 bases between the two ends. The germline CDR1 and CDR2 sequences are SGHDN and FVKESK. The CDR3 region is CASSPLTGVFEQYF. The DNA for the CDR3 is TGTGCCAGCAGCCCTCTAACGGGAGTTTTCGAGCAGTACTTC.

This sequence joins TRBV2 and TRBJ2-7; possible D gene TRBD1, 6 bases. Trimming pared 6 bases from V and 2 bases from J, leaving 17 bases between. The CDR3 has 15 residues. Germline CDR1 and CDR2: SNHLY and FYNNEI. This CDR3 reads CASRTTGNLAYEQYF. The CDR3 DNA sequence: TGTGCCAGCAGGACAACAGGGAACCTGGCCTACGAGCAGTACTTC.

The chain links TRBV11-2 to TRBJ2-7; 11 bases agree with TRBD2. CDR1 is SGHAT, CDR2 FQNNGV, per germline. The CDR3 extends over 15 amino acids. After removal of 2 bases from V and 2 bases from J, the junction contained 2 bases not matched to a gene. The CDR3 protein is CASSLISGGAYEQYF. The CDR3 nucleotides are TGTGCCAGCAGCTTAATTAGCGGGGGGGCCTACGAGCAGTACTTC.

The V and J genes are TRBV6-5 and TRBJ2-7; 10 nucleotides line up with TRBD1. CDR1 MNHEY and CDR2 SVGAGI come from the germline V gene. V lost 6 bases to trimming and J lost 6 bases; unmatched junction nucleotides: 8. This CDR3 is built from 14 residues. The CDR3 nucleotides read TGTGCCAGCAGATTCCGACAGGGGGCCGGCGAGCAGTACTTC. The encoded protein is CASRFRQGAGEQYF.

The chain uses TRBV7-9 and TRBJ2-7; D might be TRBD2 (6 bases). Germline V gives CDR1 SEHNR, CDR2 FQNEAQ (reference sequence). Trimming cost V 0 bases and J 4 bases, with 10 bases left between them. The CDR3 runs to 14 residues. CDR3 loop: CASSLASGNYEQYF. CDR3 nucleotides: TGTGCCAGCAGCTTAGCTAGCGGCAATTACGAGCAGTACTTC. Full variable domain (outside the CDR3, taken from reference TRBV7-9 and TRBJ2-7): DTGVSQNPRHKITKRGQNVTFRCDPISEHNRLYWYRQTLGQGPEFLTYFQNEAQLEKSRLLSDRFSAERPKGSFSTLEIQRTEQGDSAMYLCASSLASGNYEQYFGPGTRLTVT.

V is TRBV6-5 and J is TRBJ2-2; 12 nucleotides line up with TRBD2. V lost 2 bases, J lost 3 bases, and 1 base stayed unmatched. In germline, CDR1 is MNHEY, CDR2 SVGAGI. The CDR3 is 16 residues long. In nucleotides, the CDR3 is TGTGCCAGCAGTTACGGACTAGCGGGGCACACCGGGGAGCTGTTTTTT. This translates into CASSYGLAGHTGELFF.

V usage is TRBV11-2 and J usage is TRBJ2-5; 7 bases align to TRBD2. Gene TRBJ2-7 matches the end of the DNA better, so the J call may be wrong. The length of the CDR3 is 16 residues. Looked up from germline, CDR1 is SGHAT and CDR2 is FQNNGV. DNA of the CDR3: TGTGCCAGCAGCTCCCGGGCCCAGCGGGGATCCTACGAGCAGTACTTC. As protein: CASSSRAQRGSYEQYF.

The chain employs TRBV15 and TRBJ1-1; no clear D. The CDR3 contains 13 residues. Trimming stripped 6 bases from V and 6 bases from J, with 14 bases between. Germline V gives CDR1 LNHNV, CDR2 YYDKDF (reference sequence). The CDR3 region has the DNA TGTGCCACCAGTTTGGGCAGGTTTTCTGAAGCTTTCTTT. Translating it yields CATSLGRFSEAFF.

This clone came up once. The rearrangement joins TRBV9 to TRBJ1-4; D might be TRBD1 (5 bases). Per the germline V gene, CDR1 is SGDLS and CDR2 is YYNGEE. The CDR3 has 15 amino acids. V lost 3 bases and J 3 bases, leaving 12 bases between the germline ends. CDR3 in DNA: TGTGCCAGCAGCGCGACCCTAGGGGCTAATGAAAAACTGTTTTTT. Its protein is CASSATLGANEKLFF. Variable domain in full (rest from reference TRBV9 and TRBJ1-4): DSGVTQTPKHLITATGQRVTLRCSPRSGDLSVYWYQQSLDQGLQFLIQYYNGEERAKGNILERFSAQQFPDLHSELNLSSLELGDSALYFCASSATLGANEKLFFGSGTQLSVL.

The chain joins TRBV5-6 to TRBJ1-1; D is possibly TRBD1 (5 bases). CDR3 length: 13 amino acids. Trimming shortened V by 2 bases and J by 8 bases, and 13 bases separated the two germline ends. Germline V gene lookup returns CDR1 SGHDT and CDR2 YYEEEE. CDR3 protein: CASSFGGGSEAFF. In nucleotides, the CDR3 is TGTGCCAGCAGCTTTGGGGGGGGTTCCGAAGCTTTCTTT.

The chain is built from TRBV7-9 and TRBJ1-4; 9 nucleotides line up with TRBD1. CDR1 and CDR2 (germline): SEHNR, FQNEAQ (reference sequence). After removal of 4 bases from V and 4 bases from J, the junction contained 10 bases not matched to a gene. The CDR3 runs to 17 residues. CDR3 sequence (DNA): TGTGCCAGCAGCTCTCCCTTGACAGGGGGTCGTAATGAAAAACTGTTTTTT. Translation: CASSSPLTGGRNEKLFF.

This rearrangement joins TRBV7-2 to TRBJ1-1; D call uncertain. Trimming cost V 5 bases and J 10 bases, with 8 bases left between them. Germline V gene sequence: CDR1 SGHTA, CDR2 FQGNSA. CDR3 length: 10 amino acids. CDR3 amino acids: CASSANRAFF. The CDR3 DNA reads as TGTGCCAGCAGCGCCAACAGAGCTTTCTTT. The full variable domain, in which reference TRBV7-2 and TRBJ1-1 provide the parts outside the CDR3, is GAGVSQSPSNKVTEKGKDVELRCDPISGHTALYWYRQSLGQGLEFLIYFQGNSAPDKSGLPSDRFSAERTGGSVSTLTIQRTQQEDSAVYLCASSANRAFFGQGTRLTVV.

The chain is built from TRBV19 and TRBJ1-1, with D perhaps TRBD1 (6 bases). Germline CDR1 reads LNHDA; CDR2 reads SQIVND (reference sequence). Trimming removed 3 bases at V and 1 base at J, with 15 bases between. The CDR3 spans 16 residues. This CDR3 reads CASSIGRGVSNTEAFF. DNA for the CDR3: TGTGCCAGTAGTATTGGGAGGGGGGTTTCGAACACTGAAGCTTTCTTT.

The V gene is TRBV4-2, the J gene TRBJ2-2; 11 bases agree with TRBD1. Germline CDR1 LGHNA, CDR2 YNFKEQ. After removal of 4 bases from V and 4 bases from J, the junction contained 5 bases not matched to a gene. The CDR3 spans 16 residues. This CDR3 is CASSPAGTGGTGELFF. CDR3 in DNA: TGTGCCAGCAGCCCAGCCGGGACAGGGGGCACCGGGGAGCTGTTTTTT.

This rearrangement joins TRBV7-9 to TRBJ1-1; TRBD1 matches at 7 bases. The CDR3 spans 15 residues. The J segment lost 1 base and the V segment lost 4 bases, leaving 6 bases of the junction unmatched. Germline assignment: CDR1 SEHNR and CDR2 FQNEAQ (reference sequence). The CDR3 sequence is CASSSYRGRNTEAFF. For the CDR3, the DNA is TGTGCCAGCAGCTCCTACAGGGGACGGAACACTGAAGCTTTCTTT.

V and J are TRBV5-1 and TRBJ2-6, with D possibly matching TRBD1 (6 bases). Trimming removed 2 bases from V and 2 bases from J, with 8 bases in between. The CDR3 runs to 15 residues. The germline CDR1 and CDR2 sequences are SGHRS and YFSETQ. In DNA form, the CDR3 reads TGCGCCAGCAGCTTTACAGGGACTGGGGCCAACGTCCTGACTTTC. It specifies CASSFTGTGANVLTF.

The rearrangement joins TRBV12-5 to TRBJ2-1; the D gene is possibly TRBD2 (5 bases). The germline CDR1 and CDR2 sequences are LGHNT and FRNRAP. The CDR3 has 12 residues. V was cut by 5 bases and J by 10 bases, with 12 bases left in between. The CDR3 DNA reads as TGTGCTAGTGGTGAGTTGGGGAGAGAGCAGTTCTTC. It yields the protein CASGELGREQFF.

The chain is built from TRBV27 and TRBJ2-2; D unresolved. The CDR3 consists of 12 residues. Germline CDR1 MNHEY, CDR2 SMNVEV (reference sequence). V was shortened by 5 bases and J by 5 bases, with 6 bases between the two germline ends. CDR3 loop: CASSDFTGELFF. The CDR3 DNA is TGTGCCAGCAGTGACTTTACCGGGGAGCTGTTTTTT.

This chain connects TRBV19 to TRBJ1-5; D might be TRBD1 (5 bases). The CDR3 contains 13 residues. The V gene lost 6 bases and the J gene lost 8 bases, with 14 bases spanning the gap. CDR1 LNHDA and CDR2 SQIVND come from the germline V gene (reference sequence). CDR3 nucleotide sequence: TGTGCCAGTAGCACCCGGGACTTCGAGCCCCAGCATTTT. It specifies CASSTRDFEPQHF.

The chain carries TRBV7-6 and TRBJ2-5, with no clear D. The ends were cut back, 5 bases at V and 2 bases at J, with 12 bases in the middle. CDR1 and CDR2 from the germline V gene are SGHVS and FNYEAQ. The CDR3 is 14 residues long. The CDR3 loop is CASSVGSRQETQYF. The CDR3 DNA reads TGTGCCAGCAGCGTCGGGTCACGGCAAGAGACCCAGTACTTC. Filled out from reference TRBV7-6 and TRBJ2-5, the complete variable domain reads GAGVSQSPRYKVTKRGQDVALRCDPISGHVSLYWYRQALGQGPEFLTYFNYEAQQDKSGLPNDRFSAERPEGSISTLTIQRTEQRDSAMYRCASSVGSRQETQYFGPGTRLLVL.

The chain employs TRBV27 and TRBJ2-1, with D perhaps matching TRBD2 (6 bases). Germline CDR1 is MNHEY and CDR2 is SMNVEV (reference sequence). This CDR3 comprises 17 residues. V was clipped by 5 bases and J by 2 bases, with 19 bases between them. CDR3 bases: TGTGCCAGCAGTGGAGGCGGTTTGGCGGGAACCTACAATGAGCAGTTCTTC. Encoded protein: CASSGGGLAGTYNEQFF.

The J gene is TRBJ1-1, the V gene TRBV15, with 9 bases identical to TRBD1. The CDR3 has 14 amino acids. With 8 bases clipped from V and 6 bases from J, the junction kept 10 bases outside the gene matches. CDR1 and CDR2 from the germline V gene are LNHNV and YYDKDF (reference sequence). The CDR3 is CATGGTGGLPEAFF. The CDR3 DNA sequence: TGTGCCACCGGCGGCACAGGGGGCTTGCCTGAAGCTTTCTTT.

V gene TRBV19 combines with J gene TRBJ1-2; D is perhaps TRBD1 (5 bases). The V gene lost 3 bases and the J gene lost 4 bases, with 12 bases spanning the gap. CDR1 and CDR2 from the germline V gene are LNHDA and SQIVND (reference sequence). The CDR3 sequence is 14 residues long. The DNA of the CDR3 is TGTGCCAGTAGTATTTCGGGGGACCTCTATGGCTACACCTTC. It yields the protein CASSISGDLYGYTF.

The chain couples TRBV19 to TRBJ1-1; no clear D. The germline V gene has CDR1 LNHDA and CDR2 SQIVND (reference sequence). V lost 7 bases and J 10 bases, leaving 13 bases between the germline ends. This CDR3 region has 11 residues. Here the CDR3 reads CASTTTRRAFF. The CDR3 DNA reads as TGTGCCAGTACGACAACCCGGCGAGCTTTCTTT. Combining the CDR3 with reference TRBV19 and TRBJ1-1 gives the whole variable domain DGGITQSPKYLFRKEGQNVTLSCEQNLNHDAMYWYRQDPGQGLRLIYYSQIVNDFQKGDIAEGYSVSREKKESFPLTVTSAQKNPTAFYLCASTTTRRAFFGQGTRLTVV.